This T cell receptor (beta chain) stems from a study of OX40 agonist ivuxolimab in advanced cancers. About the research overall: Ivuxolimab, an antibody acting as an agonist of OX40 (CD134), was used to treat patients.

TCRdb's table, derived via immunoSEQ multiplex PCR, lists solely in-frame clones and lacks some. The profile shows 25,000 to 40,000 clones, over 80% of them singletons. Trimming shortened V by 4 bases and J by 2 bases, and 18 bases separated the two germline ends. The germline gives CDR1 LNHDA, CDR2 SQIVND (reference sequence). The CDR3 consists of 16 residues. The study's findings and limits: On average, CD8+ T cells showed a greater number of expanded clones than CD4+.

On this clone itself: The antigen remains undetermined.

The receptor comes from an adult with an advanced solid tumor such as melanoma, head and neck, liver or kidney cancer. Sequenced material: CD4+ or CD8+ T cells sorted from blood, taken in a trial of the OX40 agonist ivuxolimab. The chain has TRBV19 and TRBJ2-7; D tentatively fits TRBD1 or TRBD2 (5 bases each). The CDR3 sequence: CASSNGPGTTTYEQYF. CDR3 DNA sequence: TGTGCCAGTAGTAACGGCCCGGGGACGACGACCTACGAGCAGTACTTC.